This T cell receptor (beta chain) was captured in a study of Graves' ophthalmopathy and Graves' hyperthyroidism. Germline lookup yields CDR1 DFQATT and CDR2 SNEGSKA (reference sequence). Trimming shortened V by 6 bases and J by 6 bases, and 15 bases separated the two germline ends. CDR3 length: 12 residues. TCR beta CDR3 amplification used RNA transcripts. A first-round RT-PCR used HTBI primers, followed by a second-round multiplex PCR. TCRdb reprocessed the multiplex PCR reads via MiXCR and lists one record per CDR3 protein. The sample holds about 200,000 distinct CDR3 sequences, approximately 28% seen once.

The source material was peripheral blood. This receptor was identified in a man aged 50 to 60 with Graves' ophthalmopathy. V and J are TRBV20-1 and TRBJ2-7; D perhaps matches TRBD2 (5 bases). This chain's CDR3 is CSAEARPLEQYF. CDR3 nucleotide sequence: TGCAGTGCGGAGGCACGCCCTCTCGAGCAGTACTTC.